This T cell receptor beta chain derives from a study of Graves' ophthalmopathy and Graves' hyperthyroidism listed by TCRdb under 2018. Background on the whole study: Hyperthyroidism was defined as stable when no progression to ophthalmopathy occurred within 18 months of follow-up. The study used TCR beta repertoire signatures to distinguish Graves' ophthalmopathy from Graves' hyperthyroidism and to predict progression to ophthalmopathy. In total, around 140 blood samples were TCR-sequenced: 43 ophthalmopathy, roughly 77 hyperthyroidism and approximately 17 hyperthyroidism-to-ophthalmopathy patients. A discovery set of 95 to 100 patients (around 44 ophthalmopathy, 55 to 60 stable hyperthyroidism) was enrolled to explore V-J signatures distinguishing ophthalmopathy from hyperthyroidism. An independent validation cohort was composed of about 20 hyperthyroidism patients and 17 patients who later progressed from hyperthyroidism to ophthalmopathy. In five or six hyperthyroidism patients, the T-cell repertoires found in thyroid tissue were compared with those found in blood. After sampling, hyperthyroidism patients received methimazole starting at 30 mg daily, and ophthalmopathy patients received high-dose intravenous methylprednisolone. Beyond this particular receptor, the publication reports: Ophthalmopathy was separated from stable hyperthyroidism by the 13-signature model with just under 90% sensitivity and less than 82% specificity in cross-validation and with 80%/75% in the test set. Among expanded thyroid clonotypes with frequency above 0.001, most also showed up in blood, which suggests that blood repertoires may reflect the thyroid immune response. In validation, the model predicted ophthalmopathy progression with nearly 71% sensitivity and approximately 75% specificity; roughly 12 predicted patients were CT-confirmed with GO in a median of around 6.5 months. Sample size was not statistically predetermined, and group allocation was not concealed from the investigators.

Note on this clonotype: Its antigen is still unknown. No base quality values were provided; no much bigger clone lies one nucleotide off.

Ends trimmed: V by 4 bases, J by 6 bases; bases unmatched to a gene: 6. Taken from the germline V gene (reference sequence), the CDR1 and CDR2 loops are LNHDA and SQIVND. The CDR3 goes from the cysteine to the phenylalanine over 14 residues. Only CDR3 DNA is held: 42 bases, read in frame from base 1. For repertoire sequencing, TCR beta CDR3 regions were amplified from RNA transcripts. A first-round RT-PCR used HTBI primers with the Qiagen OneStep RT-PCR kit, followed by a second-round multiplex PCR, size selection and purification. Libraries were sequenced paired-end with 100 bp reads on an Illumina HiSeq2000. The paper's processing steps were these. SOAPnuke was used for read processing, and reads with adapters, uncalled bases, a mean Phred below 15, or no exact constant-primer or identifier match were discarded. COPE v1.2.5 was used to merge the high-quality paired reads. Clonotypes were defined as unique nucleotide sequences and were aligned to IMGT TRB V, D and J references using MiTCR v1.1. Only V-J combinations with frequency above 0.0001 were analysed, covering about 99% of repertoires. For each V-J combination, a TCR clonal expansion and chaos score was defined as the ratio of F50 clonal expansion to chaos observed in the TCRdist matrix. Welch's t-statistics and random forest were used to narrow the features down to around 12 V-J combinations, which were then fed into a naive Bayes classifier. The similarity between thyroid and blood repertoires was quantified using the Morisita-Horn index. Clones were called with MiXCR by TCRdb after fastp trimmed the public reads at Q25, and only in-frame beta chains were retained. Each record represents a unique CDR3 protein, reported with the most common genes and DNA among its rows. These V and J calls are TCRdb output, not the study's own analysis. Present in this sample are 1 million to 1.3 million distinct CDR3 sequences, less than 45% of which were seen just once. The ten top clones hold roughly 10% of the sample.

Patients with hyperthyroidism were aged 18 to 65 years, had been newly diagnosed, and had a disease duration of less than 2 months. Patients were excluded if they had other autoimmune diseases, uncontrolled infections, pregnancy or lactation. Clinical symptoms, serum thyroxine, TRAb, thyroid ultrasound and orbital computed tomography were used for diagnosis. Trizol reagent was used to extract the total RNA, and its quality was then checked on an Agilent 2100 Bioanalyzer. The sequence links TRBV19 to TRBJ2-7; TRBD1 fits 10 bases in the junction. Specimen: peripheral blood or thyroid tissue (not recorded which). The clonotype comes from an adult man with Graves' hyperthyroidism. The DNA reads TGTGCCAGTAGTAGGACAGGGGGGAGCACCGAGCAGTACTTC. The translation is CASSRTGGSTEQYF.